Listed here are 21 T cell receptor beta chains from one sample, sequenced in a study of blood T cell repertoires in COVID-19. Assay: immunoSEQ multiplex PCR; the TCRdb copy retains only in-frame clones and omits some. The sample comprises approximately 190,000 clones, roughly four fifths of which are singletons, and around 14% rests with the top ten. The sequencing sample was made of peripheral blood. These receptors were obtained from a man younger than 45 with active or convalescent COVID-19.

The chain has TRBV15 and TRBJ1-1; D is ambiguous. V was cut by 0 bases and J by 0 bases, with 5 bases left in between. CDR1 is LNHNV and CDR2 is YYDKDF in the germline V gene (reference sequence). This CDR3 has 14 residues. CDR3 nucleotides: TGTGCCACCAGCAGAGAACAGCTGAACACTGAAGCTTTCTTT. Translating gives CATSREQLNTEAFF.

The sample holds a few counts of this clone. This sequence joins TRBV9 and TRBJ1-2, with D perhaps TRBD1 (6 bases). Germline CDR1 reads SGDLS; CDR2 reads YYNGEE. The CDR3 is 14 residues long. The V end lost 0 bases, the J end lost 4 bases, and 10 bases lay between the germline ends. Here the CDR3 reads CASSVGSGAYGYTF. CDR3 coding DNA: TGTGCCAGCAGCGTAGGATCAGGGGCCTATGGCTACACCTTC.

This clone was seen a single time. The V and J genes are TRBV6-1 and TRBJ2-7; the match to TRBD1 covers 8 bases. The V gene end was trimmed by 1 base and the J gene end by 4 bases; junction bases not matched to a gene: 6. The germline V gene has CDR1 MNHNS and CDR2 SASEGT. This CDR3 has 15 amino acids. The CDR3 region is CASSEGQGKTYEQYF. The CDR3 DNA is TGTGCCAGCAGTGAAGGACAGGGGAAGACGTACGAGCAGTACTTC.

The gene calls are TRBV11-2 and TRBJ1-1; D call uncertain. V dropped 0 bases and J dropped 10 bases, with 12 bases sitting between them. CDR1 and CDR2 (germline): SGHAT, FQNNGV. The CDR3 is made up of 13 amino acids. In DNA form, the CDR3 reads TGTGCCAGCAGCTTAGAAGCGGTCCTGGGAGCTTTCTTT. Its translation: CASSLEAVLGAFF.

V gene TRBV27 combines with J gene TRBJ2-1; 9 nucleotides align to TRBD2. Germline trimming cut 6 bases from V and 10 bases from J; bases unmatched to any gene: 7. The CDR3 consists of 13 residues. The germline gives CDR1 MNHEY, CDR2 SMNVEV (reference sequence). CDR3 sequence (DNA): TGTGCCAGCAGACTGCTAGCGGGATTAGAGCAGTTCTTC. Amino acids: CASRLLAGLEQFF.

The chain carries TRBV19 and TRBJ2-7; D remains ambiguous. CDR1 is LNHDA, CDR2 SQIVND, per germline (reference sequence). The ends were cut back, 10 bases at V and 4 bases at J, with 11 bases in the middle. CDR3 size: 11 residues. The CDR3 is CATTKRYEQYF. The CDR3 region has the DNA TGTGCCACCACTAAGAGATACGAGCAGTACTTC.

The chain carries TRBV10-1 and TRBJ2-1, with D maybe TRBD2 (6 bases). Germline values: CDR1 WNHNN, CDR2 SYGVQD (reference sequence). There are 14 residues in the CDR3. V lost 4 bases and J lost 8, with 15 bases in between. The CDR3 DNA reads TGCGCCAGCAGTGGCGCCGGGACTCGCTATGAGCAGTTCTTC. Translating gives CASSGAGTRYEQFF.

The J gene is TRBJ1-3, the V gene TRBV9; D ambiguous. CDR1 SGDLS and CDR2 YYNGEE come from the germline V gene. There are 14 residues in the CDR3. V was trimmed by 4 bases and J by 4 bases, leaving 12 bases between them. For the CDR3, the DNA is TGTGCCAGCAGCCACGGAGGGAGGGGAAACACCATATATTTT. Protein: CASSHGGRGNTIYF.

The sample holds a few counts of this clone. The genes are TRBV30 and TRBJ2-1; 8 nucleotides align to TRBD2. The CDR3 covers 13 residues. The V segment lost 4 bases and the J segment 3 bases; nucleotides outside the gene matches: 2. Germline CDR1 reads GTSNPN; CDR2 reads SVGIG (reference sequence). The CDR3: CAWISGNYNEQFF. CDR3 sequence (DNA): TGTGCCTGGATTAGCGGGAACTACAATGAGCAGTTCTTC.

This chain joins TRBV29-1 and TRBJ2-7; the D gene is possibly TRBD1 (5 bases). CDR1 is SQVTM, CDR2 ANQGSEA, per germline. With 4 bases removed from V and 3 bases from J, the gap between germline ends came to 19 bases. The CDR3 is 15 residues long. Written as DNA, the CDR3 is TGCAGCGTTGGTGCCCCAGGGATCCCTTTCTACGAGCAGTACTTC. It codes for CSVGAPGIPFYEQYF.

Comments on this clone: Other nucleotide sequences from this sample produce the same CDR3. The chain recombines TRBV4-1 with TRBJ1-5, with D perhaps TRBD1 (5 bases). The length of the CDR3 is 12 residues. Germline assignment: CDR1 MGHRA and CDR2 YSYEKL. Trimming left V 1 base short and J 7 bases short, with 5 bases between. The CDR3 reads CASSQGGQPQHF. The CDR3 DNA reads as TGCGCCAGCAGCCAAGGGGGCCAGCCCCAGCATTTT.

This sequence joins TRBV1 and TRBJ2-6; TRBD2, the D gene given by the table, was not confirmed from the DNA. TRBV1 is reported as a pseudogene. CDR3 length equals 20 residues. This chain's CDR3 is CTSSQRGLAGGSSGANVLTF. CDR3 bases: TGCACCAGCAGCCAAAGGGGCCTAGCGGGGGGATCCTCTGGGGCCAACGTCCTGACTTTC.

The sample holds one count of this clone. This chain uses TRBV10-1 with TRBJ1-3; TRBD1 aligns across 8 bases. After removal of 1 base from V and 0 bases from J, the junction contained 8 bases not matched to a gene. The length of the CDR3 is 18 residues. Per germline, CDR1 WNHNN and CDR2 SYGVQD (reference sequence). The CDR3 bases are TGCGCCAGCAGTGAGTTCGGACGGGACAGGCTCTCTGGAAACACCATATATTTT. Encoded protein: CASSEFGRDRLSGNTIYF.

The chain has TRBV14 and TRBJ2-1, with 8 bases aligning to TRBD1. The ends lost 4 bases at V and 1 base at J; junction bases unmatched: 9. The CDR3 length is 17 residues. The germline CDR1 and CDR2 sequences are SGHDN and FVKESK. For the CDR3, the DNA is TGTGCCAGCAGCCTTGCCAGGGGGCCTCGGTCCTACAATGAGCAGTTCTTC. This encodes CASSLARGPRSYNEQFF.

The chain recombines TRBV12-3 or TRBV12-4 with TRBJ1-2; D remains ambiguous. The CDR3 is 13 amino acids. V was pared by 2 bases and J by 8 bases, with 12 bases between. The chain's CDR3 is CASSLSSRGGYTF. Written as DNA, the CDR3 is TGTGCCAGCAGTTTATCCAGCAGAGGAGGCTACACCTTC.

The chain combines TRBV10-3 with TRBJ1-2; 8 nucleotides line up with TRBD1. The junction had 12 bases not matched to a gene; V was cut back by 2 bases and J by 4 bases. Germline V gene sequence: CDR1 ENHRY, CDR2 SYGVKD. This CDR3 is built from 17 residues. The CDR3 loop is CAISEELGGQATYGYTF. DNA for the CDR3: TGTGCCATCAGTGAGGAGCTTGGGGGACAGGCAACCTATGGCTACACCTTC.

The chain is built from TRBV11-3 and TRBJ2-1; TRBD2 matches at 8 bases. Unmatched junction bases numbered 7, after V lost 4 bases and J lost 2 bases. CDR3 length: 16 residues. The V gene's germline CDR1 is SGHNT and CDR2 YENEEA. The CDR3 region is CASSSREDNTYNEQFF. The CDR3 DNA follows: TGTGCCAGCAGCTCGCGGGAGGATAACACCTACAATGAGCAGTTCTTC.

The chain combines TRBV12-3 or TRBV12-4 with TRBJ2-7, with D maybe TRBD1 (6 bases). Trimming took 4 bases from V and 1 from J, leaving 8 bases between them. The CDR3 is 13 residues long. CDR3 residues: CASSWGHSYEQYF. The CDR3 DNA reads TGTGCCAGCAGTTGGGGACATTCCTACGAGCAGTACTTC.

The gene calls are TRBV9 and TRBJ2-2; the D is unclear. With 0 bases removed from V and 1 base from J, the gap between germline ends came to 4 bases. The CDR3 totals 14 residues. The germline V gene encodes CDR1 SGDLS and CDR2 YYNGEE. This CDR3 is CASSVARNTGELFF. CDR3 in DNA: TGTGCCAGCAGCGTAGCTCGGAACACCGGGGAGCTGTTTTTT.

This chain links TRBV15 with TRBJ1-2, with a weak D call TRBD1 (6 bases). V lost 0 bases and J 7 bases, leaving 12 bases between the germline ends. This CDR3 is built from 14 residues. The germline gives CDR1 LNHNV, CDR2 YYDKDF (reference sequence). CDR3 region: CATSRDRQDLGYTF. The CDR3 DNA follows: TGTGCCACCAGCAGAGATCGACAGGATCTTGGCTACACCTTC.

The table lists this clone with a count of one. The chain has TRBV15 and TRBJ2-3, with TRBD2 matching over 7 bases. The CDR3 consists of 15 residues. With V trimmed by 0 bases and J by 3 bases, 3 bases remained unmatched. CDR1 and CDR2 (germline): LNHNV, YYDKDF (reference sequence). DNA for the CDR3: TGTGCCACCAGCAGAGATCCGGGAGGAACAGATACGCAGTATTTT. Translated, it gives CATSRDPGGTDTQYF. The entire variable domain, with the rest obtained from reference TRBV15 and TRBJ2-3, is as follows: DAMVIQNPRYQVTQFGKPVTLSCSQTLNHNVMYWYQQKSSQAPKLLFHYYDKDFNNEADTPDNFQSRRPNTSFCFLDIRSPGLGDTAMYLCATSRDPGGTDTQYFGPGTRLTVL.